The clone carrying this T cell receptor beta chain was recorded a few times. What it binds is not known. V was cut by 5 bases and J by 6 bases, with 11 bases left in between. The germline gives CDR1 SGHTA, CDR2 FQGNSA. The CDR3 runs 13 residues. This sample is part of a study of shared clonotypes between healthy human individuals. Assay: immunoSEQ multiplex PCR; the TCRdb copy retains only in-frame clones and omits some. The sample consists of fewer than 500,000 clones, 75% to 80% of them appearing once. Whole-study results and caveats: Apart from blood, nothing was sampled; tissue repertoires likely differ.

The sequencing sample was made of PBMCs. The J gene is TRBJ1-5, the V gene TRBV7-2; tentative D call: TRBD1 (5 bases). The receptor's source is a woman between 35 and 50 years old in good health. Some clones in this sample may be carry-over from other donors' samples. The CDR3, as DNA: TGTGCCAGCAGCCTACCAGGGAGTCAGCCCCAGCATTTT. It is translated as CASSLPGSQPQHF.